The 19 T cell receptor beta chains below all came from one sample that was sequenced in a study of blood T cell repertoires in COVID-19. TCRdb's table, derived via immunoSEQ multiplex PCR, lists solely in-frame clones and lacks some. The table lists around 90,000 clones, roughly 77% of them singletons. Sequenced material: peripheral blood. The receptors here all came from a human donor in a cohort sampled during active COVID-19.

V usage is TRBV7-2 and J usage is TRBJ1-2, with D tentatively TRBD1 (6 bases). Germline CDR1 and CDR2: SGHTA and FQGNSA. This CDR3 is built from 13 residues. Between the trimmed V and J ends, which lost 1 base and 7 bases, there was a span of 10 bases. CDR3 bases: TGTGCCAGCAGCTTAGGGACAGAGAGTGGCTACACCTTC. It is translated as CASSLGTESGYTF.

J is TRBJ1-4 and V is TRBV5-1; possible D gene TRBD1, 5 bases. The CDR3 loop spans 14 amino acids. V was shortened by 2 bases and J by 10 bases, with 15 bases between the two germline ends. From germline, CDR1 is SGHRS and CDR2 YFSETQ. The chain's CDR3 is CASSLLKDGGKLFF. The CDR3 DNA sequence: TGCGCCAGCAGCTTACTAAAAGACGGGGGAAAACTGTTTTTT.

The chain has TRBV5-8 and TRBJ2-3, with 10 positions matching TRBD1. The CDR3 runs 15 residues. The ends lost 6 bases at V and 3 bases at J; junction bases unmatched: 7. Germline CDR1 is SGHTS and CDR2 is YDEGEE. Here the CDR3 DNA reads TGTGCCAGCACCATGACAGGGGGCTGGACAGATACGCAGTATTTT. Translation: CASTMTGGWTDTQYF.

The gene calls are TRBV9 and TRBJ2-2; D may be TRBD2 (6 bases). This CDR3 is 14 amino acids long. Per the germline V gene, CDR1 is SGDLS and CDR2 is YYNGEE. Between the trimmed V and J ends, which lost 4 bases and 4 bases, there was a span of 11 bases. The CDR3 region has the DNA TGTGCCAGCAGCTTGGGACTTTCCACCGGGGAGCTGTTTTTT. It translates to CASSLGLSTGELFF. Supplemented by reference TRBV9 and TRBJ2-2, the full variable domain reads DSGVTQTPKHLITATGQRVTLRCSPRSGDLSVYWYQQSLDQGLQFLIQYYNGEERAKGNILERFSAQQFPDLHSELNLSSLELGDSALYFCASSLGLSTGELFFGEGSRLTVL.

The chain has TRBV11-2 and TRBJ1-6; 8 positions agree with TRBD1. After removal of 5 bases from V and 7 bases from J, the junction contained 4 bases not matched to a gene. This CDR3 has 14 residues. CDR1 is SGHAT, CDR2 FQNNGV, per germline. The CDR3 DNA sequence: TGTGCCAGCAGCCGGGACAGGACAAATTCACCCCTCCACTTT. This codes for CASSRDRTNSPLHF.

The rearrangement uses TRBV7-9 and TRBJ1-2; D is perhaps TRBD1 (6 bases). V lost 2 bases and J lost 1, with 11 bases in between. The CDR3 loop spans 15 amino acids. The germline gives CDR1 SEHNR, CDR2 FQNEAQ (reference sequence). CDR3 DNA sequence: TGTGCCAGCAGCTTACAAGAGGGACATAACTATGGCTACACCTTC. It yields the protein CASSLQEGHNYGYTF.

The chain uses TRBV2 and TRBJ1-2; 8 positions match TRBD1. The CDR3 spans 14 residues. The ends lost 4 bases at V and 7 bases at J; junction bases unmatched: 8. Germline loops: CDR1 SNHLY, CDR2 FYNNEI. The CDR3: CASSGQGSLAGYTF. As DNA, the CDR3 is TGTGCCAGCAGTGGACAGGGGTCGTTGGCTGGCTACACCTTC.

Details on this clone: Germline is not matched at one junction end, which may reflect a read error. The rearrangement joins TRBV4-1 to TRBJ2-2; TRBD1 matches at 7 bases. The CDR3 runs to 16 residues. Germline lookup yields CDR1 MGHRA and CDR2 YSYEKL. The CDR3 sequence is CARSRPQGDNTGELFF. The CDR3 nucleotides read TGCGCCCGCAGCCGCCCGCAGGGGGATAACACCGGGGAGCTGTTTTTT.

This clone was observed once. The CDR3 region is CASTPRRSWRDEQFF. CDR3 DNA sequence: TGTGCCAGCACCCCGCGGAGGAGCTGGCGGGATGAGCAGTTCTTC. The V call is TRBV21-1, the J call TRBJ2-1; TRBD2 is the table's D call, not checked against the DNA. TRBV21-1 is deemed a pseudogene. This CDR3 is 15 amino acids long.

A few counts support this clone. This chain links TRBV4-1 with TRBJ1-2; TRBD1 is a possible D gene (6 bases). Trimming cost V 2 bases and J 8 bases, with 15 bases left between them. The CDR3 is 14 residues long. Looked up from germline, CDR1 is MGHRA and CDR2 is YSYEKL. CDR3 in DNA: TGCGCCAGCAGCCAACCGGGAACAGGGCAAGGCTACACCTTC. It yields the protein CASSQPGTGQGYTF.

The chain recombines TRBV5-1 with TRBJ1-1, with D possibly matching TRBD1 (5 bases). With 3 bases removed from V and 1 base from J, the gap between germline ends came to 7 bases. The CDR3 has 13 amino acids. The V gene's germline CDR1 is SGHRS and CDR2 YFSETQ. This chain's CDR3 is CASSSGQNTEAFF. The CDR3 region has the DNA TGCGCCAGCAGCTCAGGACAGAACACTGAAGCTTTCTTT.

In DNA, the CDR3 is TGTGCCAGCAGCTTGGACAGGGGATTTTATAATTCACCCCTCCACTTT. Protein product: CASSLDRGFYNSPLHF. The rearrangement links TRBV5-6 to TRBJ1-6; 7 positions agree with TRBD1. The CDR3 contains 16 residues. Trimming cost V 0 bases and J 4 bases; bases outside gene matches: 4. Germline V gives CDR1 SGHDT, CDR2 YYEEEE.

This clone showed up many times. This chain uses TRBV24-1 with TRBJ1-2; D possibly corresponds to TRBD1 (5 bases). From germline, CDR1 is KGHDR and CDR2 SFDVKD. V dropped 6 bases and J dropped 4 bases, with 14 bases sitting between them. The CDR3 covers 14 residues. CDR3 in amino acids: CATSPGDGAYGYTF. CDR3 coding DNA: TGTGCCACCAGTCCGGGGGACGGAGCCTATGGCTACACCTTC.

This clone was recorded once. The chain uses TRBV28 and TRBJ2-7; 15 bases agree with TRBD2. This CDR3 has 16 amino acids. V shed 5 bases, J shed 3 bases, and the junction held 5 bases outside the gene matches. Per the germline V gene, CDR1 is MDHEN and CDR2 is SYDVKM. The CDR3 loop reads CASSGTSGGSLYEQYF. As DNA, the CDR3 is TGTGCCAGCAGTGGGACTAGCGGGGGGTCCCTCTACGAGCAGTACTTC.

CDR3 sequence reads: CASGGQGSSYNSPLHF. In DNA form, the CDR3 reads TGTGCCAGCGGGGGACAGGGGAGCTCCTATAATTCACCCCTCCACTTT. The chain recombines TRBV18 with TRBJ1-6; 10 nucleotides line up with TRBD1. CDR3 size: 16 residues. The germline gives CDR1 KGHSH, CDR2 LQKENI. Trimming at V came to 8 bases and at J to 0 bases, leaving 4 bases not matched to a gene.

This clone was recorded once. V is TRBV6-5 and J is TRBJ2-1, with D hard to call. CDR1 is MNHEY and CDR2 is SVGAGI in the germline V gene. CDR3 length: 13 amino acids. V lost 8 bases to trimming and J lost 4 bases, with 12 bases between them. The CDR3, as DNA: TGTGCCAGCCGAGGCCCTTCTTACAATGAGCAGTTCTTC. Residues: CASRGPSYNEQFF.

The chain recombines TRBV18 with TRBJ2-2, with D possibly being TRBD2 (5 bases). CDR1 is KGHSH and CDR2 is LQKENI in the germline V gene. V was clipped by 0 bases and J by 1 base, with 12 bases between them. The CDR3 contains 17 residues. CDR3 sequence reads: CASSPPNGVRNTGELFF. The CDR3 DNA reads TGTGCCAGCTCACCACCTAACGGGGTGAGGAACACCGGGGAGCTGTTTTTT.

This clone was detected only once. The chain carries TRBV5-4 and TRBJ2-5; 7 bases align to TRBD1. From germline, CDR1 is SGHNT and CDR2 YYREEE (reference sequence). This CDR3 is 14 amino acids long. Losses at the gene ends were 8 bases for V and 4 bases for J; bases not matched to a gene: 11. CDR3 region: CASSTGKRVETQYF. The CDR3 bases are TGTGCCAGTTCGACAGGGAAGAGGGTAGAGACCCAGTACTTC.

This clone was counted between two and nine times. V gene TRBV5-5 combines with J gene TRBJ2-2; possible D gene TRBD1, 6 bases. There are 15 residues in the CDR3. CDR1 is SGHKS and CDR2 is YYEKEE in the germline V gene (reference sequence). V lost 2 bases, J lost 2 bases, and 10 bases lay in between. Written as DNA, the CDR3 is TGTGCCAGCAGCTTTTGGACAGAAAACACCGGGGAGCTGTTTTTT. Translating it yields CASSFWTENTGELFF.